A selection of T cell receptor beta chains follows, all from one sample in a study of blood T cell repertoires in COVID-19. TCRdb keeps only in-frame clones here, not all; method: immunoSEQ multiplex PCR. The sample lists approximately 260,000 clones, 65% to 80% seen once, with roughly 4% in the top ten. Material for sequencing was peripheral blood. The receptors shown here come from a middle-aged woman with active or convalescent COVID-19. Each CDR3 is given with its conserved first and last residue. Each record gives: V gene, D gene, clone size, J gene, CDR3 protein, CDR3 DNA. D genes are given only for firm matches. Size is stated for part of the rows, as once, few or many counts, or as a class when the clone is expanded.

V: TRBV7-3
D: TRBD1
size: .
J: TRBJ2-1
CDR3: CASSLRGQRHNEQFF
DNA: TGTGCCAGCAGCTTAAGGGGACAGAGACACAATGAGCAGTTCTTC

V: TRBV5-4
D: TRBD2
size: .
J: TRBJ2-1
CDR3: CASSSGLGSYNEQFF
DNA: TGTGCCAGCAGCTCGGGACTAGGCTCCTACAATGAGCAGTTCTTC

V: TRBV6-5
D: TRBD2
size: .
J: TRBJ2-3
CDR3: CASVAGGQDTQYF
DNA: TGTGCCAGCGTGGCGGGGGGCCAAGATACGCAGTATTTT

V: TRBV30
D: .
size: .
J: TRBJ1-1
CDR3: CAWGTGRGSEAFF
DNA: TGTGCCTGGGGAACAGGGAGAGGGTCTGAAGCTTTCTTT

V: TRBV11-1
D: TRBD1
size: .
J: TRBJ1-1
CDR3: CASSSRDREATEAFF
DNA: TGTGCCAGCAGCTCGAGGGACAGGGAAGCCACTGAAGCTTTCTTT

V: TRBV6-4
D: TRBD2
size: .
J: TRBJ2-3
CDR3: CASSESFSGGPTDTQYF
DNA: TGTGCCAGCAGTGAAAGTTTTAGCGGGGGGCCCACAGATACGCAGTATTTT

V: TRBV6-1
D: .
size: .
J: TRBJ1-4
CDR3: CASSARQPTTNEKLFF
DNA: TGTGCCAGCAGTGCCAGACAGCCTACAACTAATGAAAAACTGTTTTTT

V: TRBV28
D: .
size: .
J: TRBJ2-5
CDR3: CASSLPVETQYF
DNA: TGTGCCAGCAGCTTACCCGTGGAGACCCAGTACTTC

V: TRBV19
D: .
size: few
J: TRBJ1-3
CDR3: CASSIGQLSGNTIYF
DNA: TGTGCCAGTAGTATCGGACAGCTATCTGGAAACACCATATATTTT

V: TRBV12-3/TRBV12-4
D: .
size: .
J: TRBJ1-2
CDR3: CASSLGAGGYTF
DNA: TGTGCCAGCAGTTTAGGGGCGGGTGGCTACACCTTC

V: TRBV6-5
D: .
size: .
J: TRBJ2-3
CDR3: CASSYSGGESTDTQYF
DNA: TGTGCCAGCAGTTACTCGGGCGGGGAGAGCACAGATACGCAGTATTTT

V: TRBV19
D: TRBD1
size: many
J: TRBJ1-5
CDR3: CAKLQGNSNQPQHF
DNA: TGTGCCAAATTACAGGGGAATAGCAATCAGCCCCAGCATTTT

V: TRBV10-3
D: .
size: .
J: TRBJ1-1
CDR3: CAISESAGKAEAFF
DNA: TGTGCCATCAGTGAGTCCGCAGGGAAGGCTGAAGCTTTCTTT

V: TRBV19
D: TRBD1
size: .
J: TRBJ1-6
CDR3: CASSIEGGQGDNSPLHF
DNA: TGTGCCAGTAGTATAGAGGGGGGACAGGGTGACAATTCACCCCTCCACTTT

V: TRBV11-2
D: .
size: .
J: TRBJ2-3
CDR3: CASSLELVATQYF
DNA: TGTGCCAGCAGCTTAGAGCTCGTAGCTACGCAGTATTTT

V: TRBV29-1
D: TRBD1
size: .
J: TRBJ2-5
CDR3: CSVLGQGARETQYF
DNA: TGCAGCGTTTTAGGACAGGGGGCTCGAGAGACCCAGTACTTC

V: TRBV27
D: TRBD2
size: .
J: TRBJ2-1
CDR3: CASSRGLAVNEQFF
DNA: TGTGCCAGCAGCCGGGGACTAGCGGTTAATGAGCAGTTCTTC

V: TRBV7-3
D: .
size: .
J: TRBJ2-5
CDR3: CASSPGTRTGETQYF
DNA: TGTGCCAGCAGCCCCGGGACACGTACTGGGGAGACCCAGTACTTC

V: TRBV3-1/TRBV3-2
D: TRBD2
size: .
J: TRBJ2-2
CDR3: CASSKTSGGIAGELFF
DNA: TGTGCCAGCAGCAAAACTAGCGGGGGGATCGCCGGGGAGCTGTTTTTT

V: TRBV3-1/TRBV3-2
D: .
size: few
J: TRBJ1-5
CDR3: CASSQEYRSNQPQHF
DNA: TGTGCCAGCAGCCAAGAGTACAGGAGCAATCAGCCCCAGCATTTT

V: TRBV7-6
D: .
size: .
J: TRBJ1-2
CDR3: CASSLSQNYGYTF
DNA: TGTGCCAGCAGTCTCTCACAGAACTATGGCTACACCTTC

V: TRBV5-1
D: TRBD2
size: .
J: TRBJ2-1
CDR3: CASSWETSGAYLGQFF
DNA: TGCGCCAGCAGCTGGGAAACTAGCGGGGCTTACTTGGGGCAGTTCTTC

V: TRBV5-6
D: TRBD1
size: .
J: TRBJ1-5
CDR3: CASSSTGSRQPQHF
DNA: TGTGCCAGCAGCTCGACAGGGTCCCGGCAGCCCCAGCATTTT

V: TRBV5-1
D: TRBD1
size: .
J: TRBJ2-3
CDR3: CASSRDRDTDTQYF
DNA: TGCGCCAGCAGCCGCGACAGGGACACAGATACGCAGTATTTT

V: TRBV10-3
D: TRBD1
size: .
J: TRBJ1-2
CDR3: CATALGQGHYGYTF
DNA: TGTGCCACCGCCTTGGGACAGGGCCACTATGGCTACACCTTC

V: TRBV3-1/TRBV3-2
D: .
size: .
J: TRBJ1-2
CDR3: CASSQDHSGRGYTF
DNA: TGTGCCAGCAGCCAAGACCACTCAGGGCGCGGCTACACCTTC

V: TRBV2
D: TRBD1
size: .
J: TRBJ1-4
CDR3: CASSETGQETTNEKLFF
DNA: TGTGCCAGCAGTGAGACGGGACAGGAAACAACTAATGAAAAACTGTTTTTT

V: TRBV14
D: .
size: .
J: TRBJ1-1
CDR3: CASSQGLQTEAFF
DNA: TGTGCCAGCAGCCAAGGGCTTCAAACCGAAGCTTTCTTT

V: TRBV25-1
D: TRBD1
size: .
J: TRBJ2-5
CDR3: CASFGTGGLETQYF
DNA: TGTGCCAGCTTCGGGACAGGGGGCTTAGAGACCCAGTACTTC

V: TRBV9
D: .
size: .
J: TRBJ1-3
CDR3: CASSVRGDRGNTIYF
DNA: TGTGCCAGCAGCGTACGGGGAGACAGGGGAAACACCATATATTTT

V: TRBV28
D: .
size: .
J: TRBJ1-4
CDR3: CASSIYPAQGDPTNEKLFF
DNA: TGTGCCAGCAGTATCTACCCGGCGCAGGGTGATCCCACTAATGAAAAACTGTTTTTT

V: TRBV5-1
D: .
size: .
J: TRBJ2-2
CDR3: CASSLAGQGTSGELFF
DNA: TGCGCCAGCAGCTTGGCCGGCCAGGGCACGTCCGGGGAGCTGTTTTTT

V: TRBV11-3
D: .
size: .
J: TRBJ2-6
CDR3: CASSSGAGANVLTF
DNA: TGTGCCAGCAGCTCAGGGGCTGGGGCCAACGTCCTGACTTTC

V: TRBV19
D: .
size: .
J: TRBJ2-5
CDR3: CASSTSAGGTQYF
DNA: TGTGCCAGTAGTACCTCAGCCGGGGGGACCCAGTACTTC

V: TRBV5-1
D: .
size: .
J: TRBJ1-5
CDR3: CASSLEAGDNQPQHF
DNA: TGCGCCAGCAGCTTGGAGGCAGGGGACAATCAGCCCCAGCATTTT

V: TRBV4-2
D: TRBD2
size: many
J: TRBJ2-5
CDR3: CASSQDLGGGETQYF
DNA: TGTGCCAGCAGCCAAGATCTGGGCGGGGGGGAGACCCAGTACTTC

V: TRBV19
D: TRBD1
size: .
J: TRBJ2-7
CDR3: CASSLLTGNEQYF
DNA: TGTGCCAGTAGTCTCTTGACAGGGAACGAGCAGTACTTC

V: TRBV18
D: TRBD1
size: .
J: TRBJ2-1
CDR3: CASSPPLGQGPYNEQFF
DNA: TGTGCCAGCTCACCGCCGCTGGGACAGGGGCCCTACAATGAGCAGTTCTTC

V: TRBV4-1
D: .
size: .
J: TRBJ2-7
CDR3: CASSPGPSSSYEQYF
DNA: TGCGCCAGCAGCCCAGGGCCCTCGAGCTCCTACGAGCAGTACTTC

V: TRBV7-3
D: .
size: .
J: TRBJ1-6
CDR3: CASSLGLNSPLHF
DNA: TGTGCCAGCAGCTTAGGGCTTAATTCACCCCTCCACTTT

V: TRBV5-4
D: .
size: .
J: TRBJ2-7
CDR3: CASDLEDYEQYF
DNA: TGTGCCAGCGATTTAGAGGATTACGAGCAGTACTTC

V: TRBV28
D: .
size: .
J: TRBJ2-4
CDR3: CASSFQQGGLAKNIQYF
DNA: TGTGCCAGCAGTTTTCAGCAGGGGGGACTCGCCAAAAACATTCAGTACTTC

V: TRBV5-3
D: .
size: few
J: TRBJ1-3
CDR3: CARSLVRISGNTIYF
DNA: TGTGCCAGAAGCTTGGTTAGAATCTCTGGAAACACCATATATTTT

V: TRBV28
D: .
size: .
J: TRBJ1-5
CDR3: CASAGGYEPQHF
DNA: TGTGCCAGCGCTGGGGGGTATGAGCCCCAGCATTTT

V: TRBV11-2
D: .
size: .
J: TRBJ2-7
CDR3: CASRRGYEQYF
DNA: TGTGCCAGCAGGCGGGGCTACGAGCAGTACTTC